This record concerns one T cell receptor (beta chain) sequence. The junction departs from the called germline gene at one end, perhaps through a read error. The treatment: skin biopsy from PPD injection site in Mantoux-positive individual. TCR cDNA received a 3' ligated oligonucleotide that carried a UMI. These data are taken from a study of naive and memory T cell subsets. The CDR3 sequence is 17 residues long. The germline V gene has CDR1 SSHAT and CDR2 FNYEAQ (reference sequence). Ligated cDNA underwent four rounds of PCR with nested alpha and beta constant region primers and SP2. TCRdb analysed the UMI-ligation and nested PCR reads with MiXCR anew, one entry per CDR3 protein. The sample contains 37,000 or so distinct CDR3 sequences, 8% to 13% of which appear only once.

The input for sequencing was skin, taken from a tuberculin skin test site. The chain links TRBV7-7 to TRBJ2-5, with D perhaps assigned TRBD1 or TRBD2 (6 bases each). The receptor was isolated from an adult in good health. The DNA of the CDR3 is TGTGCTAGCAGCTTAGGTCGGGGGCGACTAACCCAAGAGACCCAGTACTTC. Its translation: CASSLGRGRLTQETQYF.